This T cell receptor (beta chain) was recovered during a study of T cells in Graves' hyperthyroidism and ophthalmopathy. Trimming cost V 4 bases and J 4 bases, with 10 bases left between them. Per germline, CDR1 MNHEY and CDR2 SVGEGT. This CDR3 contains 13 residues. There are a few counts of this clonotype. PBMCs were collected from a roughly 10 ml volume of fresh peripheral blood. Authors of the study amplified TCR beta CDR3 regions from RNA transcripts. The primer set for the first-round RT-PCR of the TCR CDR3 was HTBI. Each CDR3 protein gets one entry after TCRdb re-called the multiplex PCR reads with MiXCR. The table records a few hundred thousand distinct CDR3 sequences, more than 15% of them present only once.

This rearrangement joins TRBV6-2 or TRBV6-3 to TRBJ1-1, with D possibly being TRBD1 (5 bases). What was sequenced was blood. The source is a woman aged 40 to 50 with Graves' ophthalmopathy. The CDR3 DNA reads TGTGCCAGCAGTTCTGGGGGGACCACTGAAGCTTTCTTT. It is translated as CASSSGGTTEAFF.